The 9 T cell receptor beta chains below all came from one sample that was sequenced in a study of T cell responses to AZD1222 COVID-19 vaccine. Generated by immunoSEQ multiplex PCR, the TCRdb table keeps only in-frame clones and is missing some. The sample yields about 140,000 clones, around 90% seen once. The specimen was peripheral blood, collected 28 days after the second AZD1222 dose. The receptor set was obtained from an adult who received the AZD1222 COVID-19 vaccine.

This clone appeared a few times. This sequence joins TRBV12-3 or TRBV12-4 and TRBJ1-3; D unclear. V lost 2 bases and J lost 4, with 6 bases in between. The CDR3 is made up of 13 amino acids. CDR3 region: CASSLQAGNTIYF. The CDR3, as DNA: TGTGCCAGCAGTTTACAGGCGGGAAACACCATATATTTT.

CDR3 nucleotides: TGTGCCAGCAGCTCCGAGTTGATCGGGACTGAAGCTTTCTTT. Residues: CASSSELIGTEAFF. The rearrangement joins TRBV7-6 to TRBJ1-1; D gene ambiguous. Germline V lookup: CDR1 SGHVS, CDR2 FNYEAQ. The CDR3 is 14 residues long. Trimming cost V 4 bases and J 5 bases, with 14 bases left between them.

The CDR3 loop is CASGQSSYEQYF. In nucleotides, the CDR3 is TGTGCCAGCGGACAGAGCTCCTACGAGCAGTACTTC. This chain joins TRBV6-5 and TRBJ2-7, with D possibly matching TRBD1 (6 bases). CDR3 length equals 12 residues. Germline values: CDR1 MNHEY, CDR2 SVGAGI. V lost 8 bases to trimming and J lost 0 bases, with 8 bases between them.

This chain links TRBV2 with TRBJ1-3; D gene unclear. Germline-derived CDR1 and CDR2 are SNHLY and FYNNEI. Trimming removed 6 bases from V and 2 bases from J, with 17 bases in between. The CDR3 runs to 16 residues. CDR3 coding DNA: TGTGCCAGCAGCGCTCCCTCGGGAGACACTGGAAACACCATATATTTT. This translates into CASSAPSGDTGNTIYF.

In DNA, the CDR3 is TGTGCCAGTAGTATCCCGAGACTAGCGGTCAATGAGCAGTTCTTC. Amino acids: CASSIPRLAVNEQFF. V usage is TRBV19 and J usage is TRBJ2-1; TRBD2 matches at 9 bases. Germline trimming cut 3 bases from V and 6 bases from J; bases unmatched to any gene: 6. Germline assignment: CDR1 LNHDA and CDR2 SQIVND (reference sequence). This CDR3 region has 15 residues.

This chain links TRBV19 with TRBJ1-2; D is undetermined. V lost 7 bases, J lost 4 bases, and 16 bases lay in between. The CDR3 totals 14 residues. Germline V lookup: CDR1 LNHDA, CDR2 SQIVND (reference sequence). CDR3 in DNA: TGTGCCAGTACTCCGGGCAGATCCGTCTATGGCTACACCTTC. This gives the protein CASTPGRSVYGYTF. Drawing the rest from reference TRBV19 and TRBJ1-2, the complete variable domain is DGGITQSPKYLFRKEGQNVTLSCEQNLNHDAMYWYRQDPGQGLRLIYYSQIVNDFQKGDIAEGYSVSREKKESFPLTVTSAQKNPTAFYLCASTPGRSVYGYTFGSGTRLTVV.

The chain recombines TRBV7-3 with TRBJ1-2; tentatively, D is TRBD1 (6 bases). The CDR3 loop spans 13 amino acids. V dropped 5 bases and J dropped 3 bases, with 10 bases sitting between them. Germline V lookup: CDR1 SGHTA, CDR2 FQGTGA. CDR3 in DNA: TGTGCCAGCAGCCCAGGACAGTACTATGGCTACACCTTC. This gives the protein CASSPGQYYGYTF.

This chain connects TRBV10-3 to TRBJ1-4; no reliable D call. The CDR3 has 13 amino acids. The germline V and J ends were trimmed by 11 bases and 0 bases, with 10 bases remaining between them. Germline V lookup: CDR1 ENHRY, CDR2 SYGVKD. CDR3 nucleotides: TGTGCCGCACAGAGTTCAACTAATGAAAAACTGTTTTTT. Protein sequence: CAAQSSTNEKLFF.

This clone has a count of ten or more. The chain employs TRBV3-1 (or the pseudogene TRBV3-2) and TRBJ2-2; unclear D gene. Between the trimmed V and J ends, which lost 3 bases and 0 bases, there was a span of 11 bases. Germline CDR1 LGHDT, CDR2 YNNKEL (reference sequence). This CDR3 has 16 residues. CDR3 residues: CASSQAARANTGELFF. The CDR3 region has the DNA TGTGCCAGCAGCCAGGCAGCCCGGGCGAACACCGGGGAGCTGTTTTTT.